The rows below give T cell receptor beta chains drawn from one sample of a study of T cells after yellow fever vaccination. Each CDR3 protein gets one entry after TCRdb re-called the 5' RACE reads with MiXCR. The data show about 350,000 distinct CDR3 sequences, roughly 8.4% seen once. This specimen consisted of PBMCs, obtained about 49 days after the first yellow fever vaccination. These receptor sequences come from a man between 18 and 35 years old who received the YFV17D yellow fever vaccine. Both conserved end residues are part of each CDR3. Each record gives: D gene, J gene, clone size, V gene, CDR3 DNA, CDR3 protein. A D gene is named only where the DNA matches it firmly. Clone size, where shown, is once, few, many, or a class for clones that have expanded.

>NA|TRBJ2-7|many|TRBV27
TGTGCCAGCAGTCAAAAGCCCGGGAGAGGCTACGAGCAGTACTTC
CASSQKPGRGYEQYF
>NA|TRBJ1-5|NA|TRBV6-2/TRBV6-3
TGTGCCAGCAGTCTCAACGGAGTGTATCAGCCCCAGCATTTT
CASSLNGVYQPQHF
>TRBD2|TRBJ2-2|few|TRBV5-1
TGCGCCAGCAGCACCGGACTAGCGGGGGGCGTTGGCACCGGGGAGCTGTTTTTT
CASSTGLAGGVGTGELFF
>NA|TRBJ1-5|NA|TRBV12-3/TRBV12-4
TGTGCCAGCAGCCGGGACCATTTCAATCAGCCCCAGCATTTT
CASSRDHFNQPQHF
>TRBD1|TRBJ2-7|NA|TRBV18
TGTGCCAGCTCACCGACAGGGGGCGAGTACGAGCAGTACTTC
CASSPTGGEYEQYF
>NA|TRBJ1-2|few|TRBV4-3
TGCGCCAGCAGCCCCGGGATTTACTATGGCTACACCTTC
CASSPGIYYGYTF
>NA|TRBJ2-1|many|TRBV28
TGTGCCAGCAGTTTATTGGACGCGGCCAATGAGCAGTTCTTC
CASSLLDAANEQFF
>NA|TRBJ2-3|many|TRBV7-2
TGTGCCAGCAGCTTAGTAGCTTGGGATACGCAGTATTTT
CASSLVAWDTQYF
>NA|TRBJ2-3|NA|TRBV3-1
TGTGCCAGCAGCCACTCCGACACGCCGGATACGCAGTATTTT
CASSHSDTPDTQYF
>NA|TRBJ2-5|many|TRBV4-1
TGCGCCAGCAGCCAAGATGGGAGTTTAGGAGAGACCCAGTACTTC
CASSQDGSLGETQYF
>NA|TRBJ1-1|NA|TRBV7-2
TGTGCCAGCAGCTCAGGGCGAGAGGCCACTGAAGCTTTCTTT
CASSSGREATEAFF
>NA|TRBJ2-1|NA|TRBV6-5
TGTGCCAGCAGTTGGGGAAAGAGGGGTGAGCAGTTCTTC
CASSWGKRGEQFF
>TRBD1|TRBJ2-3|NA|TRBV6-1
TGTGCCAGCAGTAATGACAGGGTTTTGGCAGATACGCAGTATTTT
CASSNDRVLADTQYF
>NA|TRBJ2-3|few|TRBV10-3
TGTGCCATCAGTGCCACGACTAGTTCAGATACGCAGTATTTT
CAISATTSSDTQYF
>NA|TRBJ1-6|few|TRBV15
TGTGCCACCAGCATCCCAAATTCACCCCTCCACTTT
CATSIPNSPLHF
>NA|TRBJ2-2|NA|TRBV7-6
TGTGCCAGCAGCTTAGGGGGGCCCACCGGGGAGCTGTTTTTT
CASSLGGPTGELFF
>NA|TRBJ2-1|NA|TRBV9
TGTGCCAGCAGCGTAGGGAGTCCCACAGGGTACCTGAGCGTTGAGCAGTTCTTC
CASSVGSPTGYLSVEQFF
>TRBD2|TRBJ2-5|NA|TRBV18
TGTGCCAGCTCACCACGGGTGCTCCGCGGGGGAGAGACCCAGTACTTC
CASSPRVLRGGETQYF
>NA|TRBJ2-2|NA|TRBV7-2
TGTGCCAGCAGACATAGGGGCGCTAGCAACACCGGGGAGCTGTTTTTT
CASRHRGASNTGELFF
>TRBD2|TRBJ2-3|many|TRBV3-1
TGTGCCAGCAGCCAAGGGTCCGCTAGCGGGGGGTTAGATACGCAGTATTTT
CASSQGSASGGLDTQYF
>TRBD2|TRBJ2-1|few|TRBV7-6
TGTGCCAGCAGCCCAGCGGTGGCTAGCGGGGGGCACCGCAAGGGCGAGCAGTTCTTC
CASSPAVASGGHRKGEQFF
>TRBD1|TRBJ2-3|few|TRBV14
TGTGCCAGCAGCCCGGGCTGGACAGGCAGACCAGATACGCAGTATTTT
CASSPGWTGRPDTQYF
>TRBD1|TRBJ1-2|NA|TRBV12-5
TGTGCTAGTGGTTCGCCGGACAGGAACTATGGCTACACCTTC
CASGSPDRNYGYTF
>TRBD2|TRBJ2-7|NA|TRBV6-5
TGTGCCAGCAGTTACTGTAGCGGGGGGGCCTGCGAGCAGTACTTC
CASSYCSGGACEQYF
>TRBD2|TRBJ2-2|NA|TRBV5-1
TGCGCCAGCAGGCTAGCGGCTAACACCGGGGAGCTGTTTTTT
CASRLAANTGELFF
>NA|TRBJ1-5|few|TRBV7-2
TGTGCCAGCAGCTTAGACACAGGTGGAAGCAATCAGCCCCAGCATTTT
CASSLDTGGSNQPQHF
>NA|TRBJ2-3|few|TRBV7-2
TGTGCCAGCAGCGGGGTCACTAGATCATATACGCAGTATTTT
CASSGVTRSYTQYF
>NA|TRBJ1-2|few|TRBV19
TGTGCCAGTAGTGTTGGACAGTCGGGCTACACCTTC
CASSVGQSGYTF
>NA|TRBJ2-7|NA|TRBV10-3
TGTGCCATCAGTGAGGGTGACTACGAGCAGTACTTC
CAISEGDYEQYF
>TRBD1|TRBJ2-7|NA|TRBV4-3
TGCGCCAGCAGCCAAGATGCGACAGGGCTCTCCTACGAGCAGTACTTC
CASSQDATGLSYEQYF
>NA|TRBJ1-3|few|TRBV5-1
TGCGCCAGCAGCTCAACGACAGGATGGGGAAACACCATATATTTT
CASSSTTGWGNTIYF
>NA|TRBJ2-1|NA|TRBV11-2
TGTGCCAGCAGCTTAAGGGGGGCCTCTGTTTATGAGCAGTTCTTC
CASSLRGASVYEQFF
>NA|TRBJ1-2|few|TRBV12-3/TRBV12-4
TGTGCCAGCAGTTTCGGGGATAACTATGGCTACACCTTC
CASSFGDNYGYTF
>NA|TRBJ1-5|few|TRBV15
TGTGCCACCAGCAGAGATTGGGGCCCCGACCAGCCCCAGCATTTT
CATSRDWGPDQPQHF
>NA|TRBJ2-6|few|TRBV30
TGTGCCTGGACTTCTGGGGCCAACGTCCTGACTTTC
CAWTSGANVLTF
>NA|TRBJ2-7|many|TRBV4-1
TGCGCCAGCAGCCAGTTAGAAGGACACCGCTCCTACGAGCAGTACTTC
CASSQLEGHRSYEQYF
>TRBD2|TRBJ2-2|NA|TRBV4-1
TGCGCCAGCAGCCAAAGGGTGGGCGGCGGGGGTTACACCGGGGAGCTGTTTTTT
CASSQRVGGGGYTGELFF
>NA|TRBJ1-4|few|TRBV12-3/TRBV12-4
TGTGCCAGCAGTCACACCGGGGCCCAGGGTGAAAAACTGTTTTTT
CASSHTGAQGEKLFF
>NA|TRBJ1-2|few|TRBV19
TGTGCCAGTAGTATAGGGCCTACAGGGATCTATGGCTACACCTTC
CASSIGPTGIYGYTF
>NA|TRBJ2-7|NA|TRBV6-2/TRBV6-3
TGTGCCAGCAGTGATCCTCAGGCCTACGAGCAGTACTTC
CASSDPQAYEQYF
>TRBD1|TRBJ1-2|many|TRBV10-2
TGCGCCAGCTCCTACGGGACAGGCCGAGCTAACTATGGCTACACCTTC
CASSYGTGRANYGYTF
>NA|TRBJ2-2|NA|TRBV10-3
TGTGCCATCACCCCCAAAGGGTTCGCCGGGGAGCTGTTTTTT
CAITPKGFAGELFF
>TRBD2|TRBJ2-7|few|TRBV9
TGTGCCAGCAGCATCGGGACTAGCGGGGGGAGGCTGCTTTCCGAGCAGTACTTC
CASSIGTSGGRLLSEQYF
>TRBD1|TRBJ1-6|NA|TRBV20-1
TGCAGTGCTAGAGATGTAACAGGGGGCATGGCACCCCTCCACTTT
CSARDVTGGMAPLHF
>TRBD1|TRBJ2-1|many|TRBV6-5
TGTGCCAGCAGTTACTCTTCTACAGGGGGCATCTACAATGAGCAGTTCTTC
CASSYSSTGGIYNEQFF
>NA|TRBJ1-1|NA|TRBV27
TGTGCCAGCAGTCCACCCACGAGGTGGACTGAAGCTTTCTTT
CASSPPTRWTEAFF